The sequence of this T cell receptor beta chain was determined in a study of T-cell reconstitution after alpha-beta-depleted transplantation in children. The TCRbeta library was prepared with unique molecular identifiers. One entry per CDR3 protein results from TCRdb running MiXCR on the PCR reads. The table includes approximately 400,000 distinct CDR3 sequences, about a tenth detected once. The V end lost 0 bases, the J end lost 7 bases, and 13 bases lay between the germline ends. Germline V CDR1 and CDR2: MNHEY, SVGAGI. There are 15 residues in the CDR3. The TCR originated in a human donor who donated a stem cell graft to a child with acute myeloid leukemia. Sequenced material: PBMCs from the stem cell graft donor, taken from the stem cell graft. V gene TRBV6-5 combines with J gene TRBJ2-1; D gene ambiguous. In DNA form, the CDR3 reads TGTGCCAGCAGTTACTCCCAGTTAGGGCGAAATGAGCAGTTCTTC. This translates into CASSYSQLGRNEQFF.